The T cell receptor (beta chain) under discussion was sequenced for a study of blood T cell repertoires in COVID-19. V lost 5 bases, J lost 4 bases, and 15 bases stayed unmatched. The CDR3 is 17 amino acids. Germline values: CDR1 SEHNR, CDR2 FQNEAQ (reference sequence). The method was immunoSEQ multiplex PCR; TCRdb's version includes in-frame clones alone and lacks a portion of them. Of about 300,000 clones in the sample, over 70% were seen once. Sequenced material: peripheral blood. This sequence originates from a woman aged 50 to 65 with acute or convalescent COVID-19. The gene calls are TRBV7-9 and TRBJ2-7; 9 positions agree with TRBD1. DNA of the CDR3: TGTGCCAGCAGCCCGTCCCAACCGGGACAGGGAGCGTACGAGCAGTACTTC. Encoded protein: CASSPSQPGQGAYEQYF.